Below, one T cell receptor (beta chain) is given with its context. Its matching antigen is unknown. This entry is derived from a study of T cells after yellow fever vaccination. General study results and limits: Post-booster repertoires contained most primary-vaccination clones again (about 95% CD4, approximately 88% CD8). Overall, a small share of clonotypes was seen in both CD4 and CD8 compartments.

The CDR3 is 15 amino acids. CDR1 and CDR2 (germline): LGHNA, YSLEER. The J segment lost 10 bases and the V segment lost 1 base, leaving 8 bases of the junction unmatched. One entry per CDR3 protein, called by TCRdb with MiXCR from the 5' RACE reads. Here the sample spans about 510,000 distinct CDR3 sequences, 21% being singletons. The rearrangement joins TRBV4-3 to TRBJ1-4; TRBD1 agrees at 8 bases. The TCR comes from a man aged 18 to 35 who received the YFV17D yellow fever vaccine. The material was PBMCs, obtained about 21 days after the first yellow fever vaccination. CDR3 loop: CASSQGLDRAGKLFF. In DNA form, the CDR3 reads TGCGCCAGCAGCCAAGGACTGGACAGGGCTGGAAAACTGTTTTTT.